The T cell receptor beta chain described here comes from a study of blood T cell repertoires in COVID-19 (dated by TCRdb to 2020 to 2021). For context, the study as a whole: Collaborator samples came from the United States, Italy and Spain and covered acute and convalescent phases of COVID-19. The material from the prospective study consisted of cDNA or gDNA derived from T cells, B-cell-depleted T cells, or PBMCs. The dataset comprised deeply sampled blood TCRbeta repertoires from subjects exposed to, actively infected with, or recovered from COVID-19. The repertoires were released in a freely available public database intended as a resource for research on the immune response to SARS-CoV-2. Samples were obtained from the ongoing ImmuneRACE study (first 160 participants) and from 1,200 or so subjects provided by 6 global collaborators. A de-identified subject ID, COVID-19 status, age in years and sex were almost always included in the sample metadata. Where HLA class I and class II types were available, the types were taken from metadata supplied by the sample provider, not from assay-based typing.

With respect to this clone: Its recognized antigen is unknown. Base qualities are not at hand, and no much larger clone is one base apart.

Each collaborating institution followed its own protocols to collect whole blood in K2EDTA tubes. For TCRbeta analysis, collaborators shipped samples in one of three forms: frozen whole blood, isolated PBMCs, or DNA extracted from either of those sample types. Study-wide findings and limitations: The quantity of clinical and demographic metadata differed by source and by participant and was supplied without curation.

TCRbeta CDR3 regions were amplified from genomic DNA by means of the immunoSEQ Assay, a bias-controlled multiplex PCR. Regarding the original processing steps: Within the assay, amplification of reference gene primers was used to estimate how many nucleated cells each sample contained. Sequence reads were collapsed and filtered to measure the absolute abundance of every unique TCRbeta CDR3 rearrangement. Productive Simpson clonality was computed per sample as the square root of Simpson's diversity index over productive rearrangements. The clones in this table, taken by TCRdb from immuneACCESS, are in-frame only. Not every clone is retained; where verified, under half of the shortfall comes from an unresolved V gene, and the cause of the rest is unknown. The DNA was the basis for D and trimming; V, J and clone size are from that table. For this sample the table gives 40,000 to 55,000 clones, of which 82% were detected only once. The ten largest clones add up to around 4.4% of the sample.

CDR3 length: 14 amino acids, cysteine to phenylalanine. Here the CDR3 DNA is all that survives: 42 bases in frame from base 1. CDR1 KGHSH and CDR2 LQKENI were looked up in the germline V gene. V loses 1 base of germline sequence and J loses 6 bases, and the interval between the two ends is 10 bases. Input material: peripheral blood. This TCR came from a woman aged 70-85 years with acute or convalescent COVID-19. The chain is encoded by TRBV18 joined to TRBJ1-5, with no confidently assigned D gene. The CDR3 loop reads CASSPQGRGQPQHF. Read as DNA, the sequence is TGTGCCAGCTCACCACAGGGCCGGGGTCAGCCCCAGCATTTT. With the rest looked up from the reference TRBV18 and TRBJ1-5 genes rather than sequenced, the full variable domain is NAGVMQNPRHLVRRRGQEARLRCSPMKGHSHVYWYRQLPEEGLKFMVYLQKENIIDESGMPKERFSAEFPKEGPSILRIQQVVRGDSAAYFCASSPQGRGQPQHFGDGTRLSIL.